This T cell receptor (beta chain) was sequenced during a study of T cell responses to AZD1222 COVID-19 vaccine. Study results and caveats: Repertoires were sampled only after the peak T cell response. Only 6 or 7 individuals given AZD1222 were seropositive at baseline. Of spike-specific TCRs, nearly half reportedly target regions left unmutated in variants.

A word on this clone: Antigen specificity is unknown.

Germline V gene sequence: CDR1 SGHTA, CDR2 FQGNSA. Trimming removed 5 bases from V and 0 bases from J, with 19 bases in between. This CDR3 contains 17 residues. The study pooled second doses at about 4 or about 12 weeks. Clones were read by immunoSEQ multiplex PCR, and TCRdb kept only the in-frame ones, dropping some. Here the sample spans about 130,000 clones, roughly 92% being singletons. The source of this sequence is an adult who received the AZD1222 COVID-19 vaccine. Material: peripheral blood, obtained 28 days after the second AZD1222 dose. V and J are TRBV7-2 and TRBJ1-2; D possibly corresponds to TRBD1 (6 bases). CDR3: CASSPTVGASSNYGYTF. CDR3 coding DNA: TGTGCCAGCAGCCCTACAGTGGGGGCAAGTTCTAACTATGGCTACACCTTC.